This T cell receptor (beta chain) was sequenced during a study of spatial heterogeneity in lung cancer (dated by TCRdb to about 2019). With respect to the entire study: More beta-chain than alpha-chain transcripts were consistently detected, likely reflecting higher beta-chain transcript abundance. A strong correlation was found between TCR transcript counts in tumor regions and a T cell transcriptional module score from matched bulk RNA-seq. In the raw uncorrected reads, each unique combination of TCR and UMI appeared more than ten times on average. In non-small cell lung cancer, the study made a quantitative comparison of TCR alpha and beta repertoires among multiple tumor regions, matched nontumor lung and blood. Nonsynonymous mutation counts, determined by whole-exome sequencing of tumor tissue, were related to features of the TCR repertoire. At surgery, fewer than 250 tumor regions, around 64 matched nontumor lung samples and 56 PBMC samples were TCR-sequenced for both alpha and beta chains. The paper as a whole reports these results and caveats: Additional single-cell paired TCR alpha and beta sequencing was considered necessary to confirm, at a functional level, the hypothesis that regional TCRs recognize regional mutations. The count of ubiquitous expanded TCRs correlated with the count of ubiquitous nonsynonymous mutations, and the count of regional expanded TCRs correlated with the count of regional nonsynonymous mutations. The number of expanded intratumoral alpha and beta TCRs correlated with the tumor nonsynonymous mutation count. TCR-seq coverage of tumor T cells was estimated at only 7% to 8% for alpha chains and roughly 13% for beta chains.

Libraries were prepared through 5' RACE. Sequencer: NextSeq 500. To allow correction of PCR and sequencing errors, the TCR library protocol tagged every TCR cDNA molecule with a unique molecular identifier. The original pipeline was this. Decombinator tools were used for TCR identification, UMI-based error correction and CDR3 extraction. TCRs above a frequency of 2 per 1,000, corresponding to the top 1% of the tumor frequency distribution, were defined as expanded. Expanded tumor TCRs were classed as regional if statistically deemed absent (corrected P<0.05) from at least one tumor region, otherwise ubiquitous. Renyi diversity was computed with the R vegan package after each repertoire had been subsampled 100 times to 5,000 TCRs. CDR3 similarity networks were built from amino acid triplet string-kernel similarity, connecting CDR3s with pairwise similarity above 0.82. TCRdb trimmed the raw reads at Q25, called clones with MiXCR and kept productive beta chains. Rows are unified per CDR3 protein, each entry keeping the most common DNA and genes. The V and J calls were determined by TCRdb, not by the authors. Recorded for this sample are thousands of distinct CDR3 sequences; under 7% of them occurred a single time. The biggest ten clones account for roughly a tenth of the sample.

Compared with the rest of its sample, this clonotype is medium-sized (0.01 to 0.1%). The antigen this receptor binds is unknown. Base qualities are not recorded, but no much larger clone differs from it by a single base. The CDR3 covers 14 residues, taking in both the cysteine and the phenylalanine. The DNA shown is the 42-base CDR3, in frame from base 1. V drops 0 bases and J drops 4 bases, leaving 8 bases in between. Reading the germline V gene (reference sequence) gives CDR1 SGHNT and CDR2 YYREEE. The time point label of this sample denotes: sample taken at primary tumor resection. The donors were more than 65 patients from the lung TRACERx cohort who had early-stage, untreated non-small cell lung cancer. Without any cell sorting, TCR sequencing was performed on whole RNA extracted either from tumor and nontumor lung tissue or from cryopreserved PBMC samples. Patients were selected for TCR sequencing only if sufficient RNA was available from at least two tumor regions. A lung pathologist reviewed the tumor and adjacent nontumor lung specimens before the specimens were selected.

This sample comprised lung tumor tissue, obtained at surgery. The V and J genes are TRBV5-4 and TRBJ2-1; possibly the D gene is TRBD1, per 6 matching bases. The sequence derives from a female donor with early-stage non-small cell lung cancer. The CDR3: CASSLDQGYNEQFF. At the DNA level, the sequence is TGTGCCAGCAGCTTGGACCAGGGGTACAATGAGCAGTTCTTC. Reference TRBV5-4 and TRBJ2-1 genes cover what lies past the CDR3, so the full variable domain is ETGVTQSPTHLIKTRGQQVTLRCSSQSGHNTVSWYQQALGQGPQFIFQYYREEENGRGNFPPRFSGLQFPNYSSELNVNALELDDSALYLCASSLDQGYNEQFFGPGTRLTVL.